A selection of T cell receptor beta chains follows, all from one sample in a study of identical twins. TCRdb redid the calling of the 5' RACE reads with MiXCR, one entry per CDR3 protein. The table includes hundreds of thousands of distinct CDR3 sequences, about 9.4% detected once. This sample also appeared in a second study, on yellow fever vaccine responses in identical twins.

The sequenced sample consisted of PBMCs. All receptors derive from a woman between 18 and 29 years old in good health. Each CDR3 is given with its conserved first and last residue. Each record gives: CDR3 protein, CDR3 DNA, J gene, clone size, D gene, V gene. The D gene is left open where the match is weak. Some rows have no size entry. The others give once, few or many, or a class for an expanded clone.

CDR3: CASSEYEGAGVGANVLTF
DNA: TGTGCCAGCAGTGAATATGAGGGAGCAGGGGTTGGGGCCAACGTCCTGACTTTC
J: TRBJ2-6
size: -
D: -
V: TRBV25-1

CDR3: CASRSREDYEQYF
DNA: TGTGCCAGCAGATCGCGGGAGGATTACGAGCAGTACTTC
J: TRBJ2-7
size: many
D: TRBD2
V: TRBV6-6

CDR3: CASSLTSGVVYEQYF
DNA: TGCGCCAGCAGCTTGACTAGCGGAGTGGTCTACGAGCAGTACTTC
J: TRBJ2-7
size: many
D: TRBD2
V: TRBV5-1

CDR3: CASSPGTKNIDEQFF
DNA: TGTGCCAGCAGTCCCGGGACTAAGAACATCGATGAGCAGTTCTTC
J: TRBJ2-1
size: -
D: TRBD2
V: TRBV6-2/TRBV6-3

CDR3: CASTTAGRAATDTQYF
DNA: TGTGCCAGCACCACCGCAGGGAGGGCAGCCACAGATACGCAGTATTTT
J: TRBJ2-3
size: -
D: TRBD2
V: TRBV12-3/TRBV12-4

CDR3: CASSLSPGQFRDTQYF
DNA: TGTGCCAGCAGTTTATCTCCGGGACAGTTCAGGGATACGCAGTATTTT
J: TRBJ2-3
size: -
D: TRBD1
V: TRBV27

CDR3: CCWGQGPGLDNEQFF
DNA: TGCTGCTGGGGCCAGGGACCGGGCCTTGACAATGAGCAGTTCTTC
J: TRBJ2-1
size: -
D: -
V: TRBV20-1

CDR3: CASSLGTSPHGDTQYF
DNA: TGTGCCAGCAGCTTAGGGACTAGCCCCCATGGCGATACGCAGTATTTT
J: TRBJ2-3
size: -
D: TRBD2
V: TRBV7-8

CDR3: CASSLFRTGGITPTSRSYEQYF
DNA: TGTGCCAGCAGTTTATTCCGAACAGGGGGGATAACTCCTACGAGCAGAAGCTACGAGCAGTACTTC
J: TRBJ2-7
size: -
D: TRBD1
V: TRBV28

CDR3: CASSWDGSSYNEQFF
DNA: TGTGCCAGCAGCTGGGACGGGAGCTCCTACAATGAGCAGTTCTTC
J: TRBJ2-1
size: few
D: -
V: TRBV6-2/TRBV6-3

CDR3: CASSPGLLSTGLGDEQFF
DNA: TGTGCCAGCAGCCCGGGTCTCCTCTCCACAGGGTTAGGGGATGAGCAGTTCTTC
J: TRBJ2-1
size: -
D: -
V: TRBV5-6

CDR3: CASSPAGVGLKAEAFF
DNA: TGTGCCAGCAGTCCGGCCGGAGTGGGTCTGAAGGCTGAAGCTTTCTTT
J: TRBJ1-1
size: few
D: -
V: TRBV28

CDR3: CASRRDWSDTQYF
DNA: TGTGCCAGCAGGCGGGACTGGTCAGATACGCAGTATTTT
J: TRBJ2-3
size: many
D: -
V: TRBV6-1

CDR3: CASSQGTVANEKLFF
DNA: TGCGCCAGCAGCCAAGGGACGGTTGCAAATGAAAAACTGTTTTTT
J: TRBJ1-4
size: few
D: -
V: TRBV4-3

CDR3: CSASGRFGEQYF
DNA: TGCAGTGCTAGCGGGAGGTTCGGGGAGCAGTACTTC
J: TRBJ2-7
size: many
D: TRBD2
V: TRBV20-1

CDR3: CAFIWTEGTGELFF
DNA: TGTGCCTTCATCTGGACTGAGGGGACCGGGGAGCTGTTTTTT
J: TRBJ2-2
size: few
D: -
V: TRBV7-9

CDR3: CASPGAEVYSNQPQHF
DNA: TGTGCCAGCCCCGGGGCAGAAGTATATAGCAATCAGCCCCAGCATTTT
J: TRBJ1-5
size: few
D: -
V: TRBV6-1

CDR3: CSAIFRDSRDEQFF
DNA: TGCAGTGCTATCTTCCGGGACTCCCGGGATGAGCAGTTCTTC
J: TRBJ2-1
size: few
D: -
V: TRBV20-1

CDR3: CASSLGEGRDIQYF
DNA: TGTGCCAGCAGTTTAGGAGAGGGGAGGGACATTCAGTACTTC
J: TRBJ2-4
size: -
D: TRBD2
V: TRBV27

CDR3: CASSFRLAGALSTDTQYF
DNA: TGTGCCAGCAGCTTTCGACTAGCGGGGGCCTTAAGCACAGATACGCAGTATTTT
J: TRBJ2-3
size: few
D: TRBD2
V: TRBV13

CDR3: CATKTGQPTDTQYF
DNA: TGTGCCACCAAGACCGGACAGCCCACAGATACGCAGTATTTT
J: TRBJ2-3
size: many
D: -
V: TRBV10-3

CDR3: CASSVEVDPPYEKLFF
DNA: TGTGCCAGCAGCGTAGAAGTGGATCCCCCTTATGAAAAACTGTTTTTT
J: TRBJ1-4
size: -
D: -
V: TRBV9

CDR3: CASSAWQGASGTEAFF
DNA: TGTGCCAGCAGCGCCTGGCAGGGGGCGAGTGGAACTGAAGCTTTCTTT
J: TRBJ1-1
size: -
D: TRBD1
V: TRBV9

CDR3: CASSHGGAYGYTF
DNA: TGTGCCAGCAGCCATGGTGGGGCCTATGGCTACACCTTC
J: TRBJ1-2
size: few
D: -
V: TRBV3-1

CDR3: CSVGEAGGPYEQYF
DNA: TGCAGCGTTGGAGAGGCGGGGGGACCTTACGAGCAGTACTTC
J: TRBJ2-7
size: -
D: TRBD2
V: TRBV29-1

CDR3: CASRSSGRAGQYF
DNA: TGTGCCAGCAGATCTAGCGGGAGGGCCGGGCAGTACTTC
J: TRBJ2-7
size: -
D: TRBD2
V: TRBV27

CDR3: CAWSVEAGNQPQHF
DNA: TGTGCCTGGAGTGTGGAAGCGGGCAATCAGCCCCAGCATTTT
J: TRBJ1-5
size: -
D: -
V: TRBV30

CDR3: CSARDRTSGRASEQFF
DNA: TGCAGTGCTAGAGATCGGACTAGCGGGAGGGCCAGTGAGCAGTTCTTC
J: TRBJ2-1
size: -
D: TRBD2
V: TRBV20-1

CDR3: CASSVGGLGNNEQFF
DNA: TGTGCCAGCAGCGTAGGGGGTCTGGGTAACAATGAGCAGTTCTTC
J: TRBJ2-1
size: few
D: -
V: TRBV9

CDR3: CASSSSQTLDSPLHF
DNA: TGTGCCAGCAGTTCCAGCCAGACTCTGGATTCACCCCTCCACTTT
J: TRBJ1-6
size: few
D: -
V: TRBV27

CDR3: CASSPSVFEQTQYF
DNA: TGTGCCAGCAGTCCCTCGGTGTTCGAGCAGACCCAGTACTTC
J: TRBJ2-5
size: few
D: -
V: TRBV28

CDR3: CTFSFISSGSERSYEQYF
DNA: TGTACCTTCAGTTTTATTTCTAGCGGGAGCGAAAGATCCTACGAGCAGTACTTC
J: TRBJ2-7
size: once
D: TRBD2
V: TRBV12-3/TRBV12-4

CDR3: CASSLQDSRGEAFF
DNA: TGTGCCAGCAGCTTACAGGACTCCAGAGGTGAAGCTTTCTTT
J: TRBJ1-1
size: few
D: -
V: TRBV7-9

CDR3: CASSGQTNYGYTF
DNA: TGTGCCAGCTCAGGGCAAACGAACTATGGCTACACCTTC
J: TRBJ1-2
size: -
D: -
V: TRBV7-9

CDR3: CASSLDGTGDQPQHF
DNA: TGTGCCAGCAGCTTAGACGGGACAGGGGATCAGCCCCAGCATTTT
J: TRBJ1-5
size: many
D: TRBD1
V: TRBV7-9

CDR3: CSAGRGTGELFF
DNA: TGCAGTGCAGGTCGGGGCACCGGGGAGCTGTTTTTT
J: TRBJ2-2
size: few
D: -
V: TRBV20-1

CDR3: CASSPGGAMNTEAFF
DNA: TGTGCCAGCTCACCGGGAGGTGCCATGAACACTGAAGCTTTCTTT
J: TRBJ1-1
size: few
D: -
V: TRBV18

CDR3: CASSTGPEYNEQFF
DNA: TGTGCCAGCAGCACGGGACCAGAATACAATGAGCAGTTCTTC
J: TRBJ2-1
size: many
D: -
V: TRBV5-8

CDR3: CASSESYDLSSYNEQFF
DNA: TGTGCCAGCAGTGAATCTTACGATCTGAGCTCCTACAATGAGCAGTTCTTC
J: TRBJ2-1
size: many
D: -
V: TRBV25-1

CDR3: CASSDLTGDGDEQFF
DNA: TGTGCCAGCAGTGATTTGACAGGGGATGGGGATGAGCAGTTCTTC
J: TRBJ2-1
size: many
D: TRBD1
V: TRBV5-6

CDR3: CSVEGRGEGCCEQYF
DNA: TGCAGCGTTGAAGGGCGGGGTGAAGGTTGTTGCGAGCAGTACTTC
J: TRBJ2-7
size: many
D: -
V: TRBV29-1

CDR3: CASSRWASTDTQYF
DNA: TGTGCCAGCAGCCGGTGGGCTAGCACAGATACGCAGTATTTT
J: TRBJ2-3
size: -
D: -
V: TRBV27

CDR3: CSAPSGRVYNEQFF
DNA: TGCAGTGCTCCTAGCGGGAGAGTCTACAATGAGCAGTTCTTC
J: TRBJ2-1
size: few
D: TRBD2
V: TRBV20-1

CDR3: CASSLGGRENSPLHF
DNA: TGCGCCAGCAGCTTGGGTGGGAGGGAGAATTCACCCCTCCACTTT
J: TRBJ1-6
size: few
D: -
V: TRBV5-1